These 5 T cell receptor beta chains were all obtained from the same sample, sequenced in a study of blood T cell repertoires in COVID-19. Libraries were prepared by immunoSEQ multiplex PCR; TCRdb keeps only in-frame clonotypes and omits some of them. The data show 100,000 to 150,000 clones, around 89% seen once. The sample comprised peripheral blood. The receptors here all came from a man aged 60 to 75 with COVID-19, enrolled during active disease.

The chain uses TRBV30 and TRBJ1-2, with D perhaps TRBD1 (6 bases). The CDR3 length is 15 residues. V lost 2 bases, J lost 1 base, and 14 bases lay in between. Germline values: CDR1 GTSNPN, CDR2 SVGIG (reference sequence). Written as DNA, the CDR3 is TGTGCCTGGAGTCTTAAGGGGGGGGATAACTATGGCTACACCTTC. Its protein is CAWSLKGGDNYGYTF.

V usage is TRBV11-2 and J usage is TRBJ2-5; the match to TRBD2 covers 14 bases. V shed 4 bases, J shed 2 bases, and the junction held 6 bases outside the gene matches. Germline V CDR1 and CDR2: SGHAT, FQNNGV. CDR3 length: 17 residues. CDR3 region: CASSSGTSGGPQETQYF. CDR3 in DNA: TGTGCCAGCAGCTCCGGGACTAGCGGGGGCCCACAAGAGACCCAGTACTTC.

The chain couples TRBV7-2 to TRBJ2-7, with TRBD2 as a possible D gene (7 bases). CDR3 length: 15 amino acids. In germline, CDR1 is SGHTA, CDR2 FQGNSA. V was trimmed by 3 bases and J by 3 bases, leaving 15 bases between them. In DNA form, the CDR3 reads TGTGCCAGCAGCTTGGTCCCGGGGGGCCTCTACGAGCAGTACTTC. This gives the protein CASSLVPGGLYEQYF.

The rearrangement uses TRBV3-1 (or the pseudogene TRBV3-2) and TRBJ2-7, with a tentative D call TRBD2 (6 bases). Germline CDR1 is LGHDT and CDR2 is YNNKEL (reference sequence). V lost 1 base to trimming and J lost 7 bases, with 20 bases between them. The CDR3 runs to 16 residues. The CDR3 here is CASSQAAGLLPREQYF. CDR3 bases: TGTGCCAGCAGCCAAGCCGCGGGACTCCTCCCTCGGGAGCAGTACTTC.

This chain uses TRBV27 with TRBJ2-3, with unresolved D. Trimming stripped 11 bases from V and 1 base from J, with 13 bases between. The germline V gene has CDR1 MNHEY and CDR2 SMNVEV (reference sequence). This CDR3 is 13 amino acids long. Written as DNA, the CDR3 is TGTGCCGCCCACCAGCAGGGCACAGATACGCAGTATTTT. Translated, it gives CAAHQQGTDTQYF.